These 17 T cell receptor beta chains came from one sample sequenced in a study of PD-L1 blockade in urothelial cancer. The method was immunoSEQ multiplex PCR; TCRdb's version includes in-frame clones alone and lacks a portion of them. The sample yields 46,000 or so clones, roughly nine tenths seen once. The specimen was PBMCs, collected around atezolizumab (anti-PD-L1) treatment. These receptors all come from a man in his fifties or sixties with urothelial cancer.

The chain links TRBV6-5 to TRBJ2-3; D possibly corresponds to TRBD1 (5 bases). Trimming took off 0 bases at V and 5 bases at J, with 12 bases between the two ends. The CDR3 is 15 amino acids. Germline V gives CDR1 MNHEY, CDR2 SVGAGI. CDR3 in amino acids: CASSYSGLVKDTQYF. The CDR3 region has the DNA TGTGCCAGCAGTTACTCGGGGCTAGTTAAAGATACGCAGTATTTT.

This clone showed up just a few times. The CDR3: CASSQDSDPRDSPLHF. The CDR3 DNA reads TGCGCCAGCAGCCAAGATTCTGACCCCCGGGATTCACCCCTCCACTTT. The chain has TRBV4-1 and TRBJ1-6; D unresolved. The CDR3 covers 16 residues. Germline loops: CDR1 MGHRA, CDR2 YSYEKL. Between the trimmed V and J ends, which lost 0 bases and 8 bases, there was a span of 14 bases.

The chain is built from TRBV6-6 and TRBJ2-7, with a tentative D call TRBD1 (5 bases). Germline V gene sequence: CDR1 MNHNY, CDR2 SVGAGI (reference sequence). With 0 bases removed from V and 0 bases from J, the gap between germline ends came to 9 bases. The CDR3 sequence is 15 residues long. CDR3 DNA: TGTGCCAGCAGTTACTCTCGGACAAGCTCCTACGAGCAGTACTTC. Protein sequence: CASSYSRTSSYEQYF.

CDR3: CASKRSSYNSPLHF. CDR3 coding DNA: TGTGCCAGCAAGCGGAGCTCCTATAATTCACCCCTCCACTTT. This chain joins TRBV28 and TRBJ1-6; the D is unclear. The length of the CDR3 is 14 residues. CDR1 is MDHEN and CDR2 is SYDVKM in the germline V gene. With 7 bases removed from V and 0 bases from J, the gap between germline ends came to 7 bases.

Sample share makes this clone medium-sized. The J gene is TRBJ2-1, the V gene TRBV4-1, with a possible D match to TRBD1 (6 bases). CDR3 length equals 14 residues. The germline V and J ends were trimmed by 0 bases and 7 bases, with 10 bases remaining between them. Germline V gene lookup returns CDR1 MGHRA and CDR2 YSYEKL. The CDR3: CASSQENRENEQFF. Here the CDR3 DNA reads TGCGCCAGCAGCCAAGAAAACAGGGAGAATGAGCAGTTCTTC.

The rearrangement uses TRBV7-2 and TRBJ2-5; TRBD1 matches at 9 bases. The CDR3 contains 15 residues. CDR1 and CDR2 (germline): SGHTA, FQGNSA. J gave up 5 bases and V 1 base, and 5 bases lay outside the gene matches. CDR3 sequence: CASSLGGTGSETQYF. CDR3 DNA sequence: TGTGCCAGCAGCTTAGGGGGGACAGGGAGCGAGACCCAGTACTTC.

The chain couples TRBV5-1 to TRBJ2-3; 9 bases match TRBD2. Looked up from germline, CDR1 is SGHRS and CDR2 is YFSETQ. This CDR3 has 16 residues. The V and J ends lost 0 bases and 4 bases, in that order; junction bases with no gene match: 6. Here the CDR3 reads CASSLVASGDPDTQYF. The DNA of the CDR3 is TGCGCCAGCAGCTTGGTCGCTAGCGGGGACCCAGATACGCAGTATTTT.

The chain employs TRBV5-1 and TRBJ2-1, with 15 bases lining up with TRBD2. Germline trimming cut 7 bases from V and 10 bases from J; bases unmatched to any gene: 6. The germline V gene encodes CDR1 SGHRS and CDR2 YFSETQ. The CDR3 runs to 14 residues. The chain's CDR3 is CASRGLAGGREQFF. CDR3 coding DNA: TGCGCCAGCCGCGGACTAGCGGGGGGGCGGGAGCAGTTCTTC.

The CDR3 coding sequence is TGCGCCAGCAGCTTGGGCCCGGGAGTTAGCGCGAAAGATACGCAGTATTTT. Amino acids: CASSLGPGVSAKDTQYF. The V gene is TRBV5-1, the J gene TRBJ2-3, with a tentative D call TRBD2 (6 bases). V was pared by 0 bases and J by 5 bases, with 19 bases between. The CDR3 length is 17 residues. Germline assignment: CDR1 SGHRS and CDR2 YFSETQ.

This sequence joins TRBV7-9 and TRBJ1-6; TRBD1 agrees at 10 bases. After removal of 4 bases from V and 3 bases from J, the junction contained 3 bases not matched to a gene. CDR1 and CDR2 (germline): SEHNR, FQNEAQ (reference sequence). The CDR3 has 16 residues. The CDR3 nucleotides are TGTGCCAGCAGCTCGGGACAGGGGTTCTATAATTCACCCCTCCACTTT. Translating gives CASSSGQGFYNSPLHF.

This chain connects TRBV5-1 to TRBJ1-3; D unclear. Germline lookup yields CDR1 SGHRS and CDR2 YFSETQ. V was pared by 0 bases and J by 4 bases, with 14 bases between. The CDR3 is 16 residues long. CDR3: CASSLAGVTRGNTIYF. The CDR3 nucleotides read TGCGCCAGCAGCTTGGCCGGGGTCACGCGGGGAAACACCATATATTTT.

The chain has TRBV30 and TRBJ2-1; the match to TRBD2 covers 11 bases. The germline CDR1 and CDR2 sequences are GTSNPN and SVGIG (reference sequence). Losses at the gene ends were 2 bases for V and 0 bases for J; bases not matched to a gene: 6. This CDR3 has 17 amino acids. The CDR3 spells CAWSPWLAGGSYNEQFF. Here the CDR3 DNA reads TGTGCCTGGAGTCCCTGGCTAGCGGGGGGCTCCTACAATGAGCAGTTCTTC.

This chain links TRBV6-6 with TRBJ2-5; possible D gene TRBD2, 5 bases. This CDR3 is 16 amino acids long. CDR1 is MNHNY and CDR2 is SVGAGI in the germline V gene (reference sequence). The V end was cut by 6 bases, the J end by 1 base, with 18 bases between. CDR3 in DNA: TGTGCCAGCAGACTCTCGGGATCTCCCGGCCAAGAGACCCAGTACTTC. It encodes CASRLSGSPGQETQYF.

This chain connects TRBV15 to TRBJ1-2; D perhaps matches TRBD1 (5 bases). The CDR3 is 13 amino acids. Germline CDR1 LNHNV, CDR2 YYDKDF (reference sequence). V dropped 0 bases and J dropped 5 bases, with 7 bases sitting between them. The CDR3 DNA reads as TGTGCCACCAGCAGAGATGGGGGGTATGGCTACACCTTC. This gives the protein CATSRDGGYGYTF.

The chain is built from TRBV7-6 and TRBJ1-1; 11 positions match TRBD1. The V gene's germline CDR1 is SGHVS and CDR2 FNYEAQ. This CDR3 comprises 16 residues. V lost 5 bases, J lost 5 bases, and 10 bases stayed unmatched. The CDR3 sequence: CASSPDRGLGVTEAFF. As DNA, the CDR3 is TGTGCCAGCAGCCCGGACAGGGGGCTTGGAGTTACTGAAGCTTTCTTT.

Note on this clone: One junction end does not reproduce the germline sequence, and a read error may be involved. The chain has TRBV7-7 and TRBJ2-5; TRBD1 matches at 7 bases. The CDR3 consists of 15 residues. Germline V gives CDR1 SSHAT, CDR2 FNYEAQ (reference sequence). The CDR3 bases are TGTGCTAGCAGCTTTTCGACAGGGACGGGAGAGACCCAGTACTTC. Protein: CASSFSTGTGETQYF.

This chain uses TRBV7-2 with TRBJ2-2, with TRBD2 identical over 10 bases. CDR1 SGHTA and CDR2 FQGNSA come from the germline V gene. CDR3 size: 17 residues. J lost 15 bases, V lost 5 bases, and 21 bases had no gene match. The CDR3 region is CASSLSTLLAGAGQMFF. Written as DNA, the CDR3 is TGTGCCAGCAGCCTATCTACCTTGCTAGCGGGGGCCGGTCAGATGTTTTTT.